This T cell receptor beta chain was captured in a study of blood T cell repertoires in COVID-19. Assay used: immunoSEQ multiplex PCR; TCRdb lists only in-frame clones, some missing. The sample holds about 150,000 clones; 80% are singletons and the top ten take under 0.75%. Germline CDR1 and CDR2: SQVTM and ANQGSEA. Trimming took off 6 bases at V and 3 bases at J, with 14 bases between the two ends. CDR3 length: 13 amino acids. The source is a man between 60 and 75 years old with acute or convalescent COVID-19. The J gene is TRBJ1-2, the V gene TRBV29-1; TRBD1 is a possible D gene (5 bases). The source material was peripheral blood. In DNA form, the CDR3 reads TGCAGCGTATGGGGGGGACCGGACTATGGCTACACCTTC. This sequence encodes CSVWGGPDYGYTF.